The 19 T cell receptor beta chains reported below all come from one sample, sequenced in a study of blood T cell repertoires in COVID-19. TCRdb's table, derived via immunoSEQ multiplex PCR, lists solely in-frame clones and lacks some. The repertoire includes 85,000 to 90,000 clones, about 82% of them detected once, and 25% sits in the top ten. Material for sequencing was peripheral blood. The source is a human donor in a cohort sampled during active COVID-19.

In DNA form, the CDR3 reads TGTGCCATCAGTAACCCGGGACAGGGTTACGAGCAGTACTTC. Its protein product is CAISNPGQGYEQYF. The chain joins TRBV10-3 to TRBJ2-7, with TRBD1 identical over 9 bases. In germline, CDR1 is ENHRY, CDR2 SYGVKD. This CDR3 comprises 14 residues. The junction had 6 bases not matched to a gene; V was cut back by 5 bases and J by 4 bases.

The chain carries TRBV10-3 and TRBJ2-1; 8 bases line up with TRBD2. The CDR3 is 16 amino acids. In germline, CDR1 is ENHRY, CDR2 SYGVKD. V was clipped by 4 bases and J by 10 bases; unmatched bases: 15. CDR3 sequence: CAISVSGGLIPIEQFF. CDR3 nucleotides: TGTGCCATCAGTGTGAGCGGGGGATTGATTCCAATAGAGCAGTTCTTC.

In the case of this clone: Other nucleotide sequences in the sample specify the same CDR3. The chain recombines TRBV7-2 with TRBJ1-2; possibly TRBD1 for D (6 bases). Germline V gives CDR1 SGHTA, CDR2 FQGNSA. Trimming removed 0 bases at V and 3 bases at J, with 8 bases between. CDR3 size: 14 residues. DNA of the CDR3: TGTGCCAGCAGCTTAGCGAGACAGGACTATGGCTACACCTTC. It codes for CASSLARQDYGYTF.

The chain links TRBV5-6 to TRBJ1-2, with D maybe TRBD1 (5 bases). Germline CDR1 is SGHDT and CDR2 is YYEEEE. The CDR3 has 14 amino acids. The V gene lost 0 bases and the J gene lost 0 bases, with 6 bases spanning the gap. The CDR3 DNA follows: TGTGCCAGCAGCTTGGGACAGTCTAACTATGGCTACACCTTC. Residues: CASSLGQSNYGYTF.

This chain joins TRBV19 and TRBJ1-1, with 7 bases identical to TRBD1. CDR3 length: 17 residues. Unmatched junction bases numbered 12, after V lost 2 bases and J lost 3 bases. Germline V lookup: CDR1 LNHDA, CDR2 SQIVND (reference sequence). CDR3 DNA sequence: TGTGCCAGTAGTATAATATTAAGGGGACAGATAGACACTGAAGCTTTCTTT. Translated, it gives CASSIILRGQIDTEAFF.

Here the CDR3 reads CASSIRDIGQPQHF. The CDR3 coding sequence is TGTGCCAGTAGTATCCGGGACATCGGTCAGCCCCAGCATTTT. This chain links TRBV19 with TRBJ1-5, with D possibly matching TRBD1 (6 bases). With 3 bases removed from V and 6 bases from J, the gap between germline ends came to 12 bases. CDR1 and CDR2 (germline): LNHDA, SQIVND (reference sequence). This CDR3 has 14 residues.

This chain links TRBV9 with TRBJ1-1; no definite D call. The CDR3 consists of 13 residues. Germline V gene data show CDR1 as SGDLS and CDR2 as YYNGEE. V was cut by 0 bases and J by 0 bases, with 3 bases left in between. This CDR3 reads CASSVAVNTEAFF. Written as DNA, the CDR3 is TGTGCCAGCAGCGTAGCCGTGAACACTGAAGCTTTCTTT.

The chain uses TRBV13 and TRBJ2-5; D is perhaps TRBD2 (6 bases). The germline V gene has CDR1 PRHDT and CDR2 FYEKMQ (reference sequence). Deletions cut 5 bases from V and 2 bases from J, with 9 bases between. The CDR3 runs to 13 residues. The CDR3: CASSVGSQETQYF. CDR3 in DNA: TGTGCCAGCAGCGTCGGGAGTCAAGAGACCCAGTACTTC.

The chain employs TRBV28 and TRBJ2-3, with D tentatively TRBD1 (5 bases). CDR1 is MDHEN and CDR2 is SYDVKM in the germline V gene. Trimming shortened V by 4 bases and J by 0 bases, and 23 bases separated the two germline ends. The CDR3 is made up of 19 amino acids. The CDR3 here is CASSSPARGFRPSTDTQYF. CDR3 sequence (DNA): TGTGCCAGCAGTTCCCCCGCAAGGGGATTCAGACCTAGCACAGATACGCAGTATTTT.

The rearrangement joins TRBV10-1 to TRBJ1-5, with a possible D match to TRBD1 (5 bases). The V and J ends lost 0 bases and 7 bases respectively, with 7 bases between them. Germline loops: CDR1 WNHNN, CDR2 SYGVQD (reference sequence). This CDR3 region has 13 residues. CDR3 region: CASSESGVQPQHF. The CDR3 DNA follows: TGCGCCAGCAGTGAGTCAGGGGTACAGCCCCAGCATTTT.

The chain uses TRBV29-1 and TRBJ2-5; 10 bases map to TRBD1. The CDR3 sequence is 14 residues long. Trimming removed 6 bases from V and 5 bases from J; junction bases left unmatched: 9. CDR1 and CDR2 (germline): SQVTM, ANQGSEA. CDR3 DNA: TGCAGCGTCGTCCCGGGACAGGGGTCCGAGACCCAGTACTTC. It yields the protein CSVVPGQGSETQYF.

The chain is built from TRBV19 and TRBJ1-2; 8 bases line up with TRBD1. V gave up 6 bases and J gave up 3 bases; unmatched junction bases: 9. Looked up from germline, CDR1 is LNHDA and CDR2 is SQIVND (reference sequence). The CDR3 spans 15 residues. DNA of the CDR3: TGTGCCAGTAGGGCAGGGGGCTGGCAGGACTATGGCTACACCTTC. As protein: CASRAGGWQDYGYTF.

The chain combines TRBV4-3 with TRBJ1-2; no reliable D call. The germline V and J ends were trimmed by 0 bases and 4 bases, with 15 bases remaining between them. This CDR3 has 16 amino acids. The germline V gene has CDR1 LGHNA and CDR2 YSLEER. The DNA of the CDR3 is TGCGCCAGCAGCCAAGATCGATCGGGTGAACTCTATGGCTACACCTTC. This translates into CASSQDRSGELYGYTF.

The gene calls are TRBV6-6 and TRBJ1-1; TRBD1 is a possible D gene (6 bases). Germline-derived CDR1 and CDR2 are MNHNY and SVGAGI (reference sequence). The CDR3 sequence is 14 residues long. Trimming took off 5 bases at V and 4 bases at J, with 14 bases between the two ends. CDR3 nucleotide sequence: TGTGCCAGCAGTGACGGCGGGGGCATCACTGAAGCTTTCTTT. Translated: CASSDGGGITEAFF.

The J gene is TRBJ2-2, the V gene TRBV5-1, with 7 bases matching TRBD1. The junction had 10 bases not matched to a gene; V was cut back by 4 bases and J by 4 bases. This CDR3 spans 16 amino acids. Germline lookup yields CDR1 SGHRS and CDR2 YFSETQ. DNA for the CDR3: TGCGCCAGCAGCCAGAGGGACAGAGTACCCACCGGGGAGCTGTTTTTT. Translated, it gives CASSQRDRVPTGELFF.

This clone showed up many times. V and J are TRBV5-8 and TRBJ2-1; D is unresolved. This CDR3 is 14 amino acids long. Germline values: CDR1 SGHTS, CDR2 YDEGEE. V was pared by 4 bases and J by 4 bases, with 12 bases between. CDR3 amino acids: CASSPFRRYNEQFF. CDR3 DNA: TGTGCCAGCAGCCCGTTTCGGAGATACAATGAGCAGTTCTTC. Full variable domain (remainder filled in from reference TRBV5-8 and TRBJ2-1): EAGVTQSPTHLIKTRGQQATLRCSPISGHTSVYWYQQALGLGLQFLLWYDEGEERNRGNFPPRFSGRQFPNYSSELNVNALELEDSALYLCASSPFRRYNEQFFGPGTRLTVL.

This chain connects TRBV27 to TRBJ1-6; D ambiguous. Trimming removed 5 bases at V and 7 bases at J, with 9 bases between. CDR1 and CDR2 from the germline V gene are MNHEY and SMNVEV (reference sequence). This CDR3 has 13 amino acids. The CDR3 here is CASSNRGNSPLHF. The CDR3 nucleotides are TGTGCCAGCAGTAATCGGGGAAATTCACCCCTCCACTTT.

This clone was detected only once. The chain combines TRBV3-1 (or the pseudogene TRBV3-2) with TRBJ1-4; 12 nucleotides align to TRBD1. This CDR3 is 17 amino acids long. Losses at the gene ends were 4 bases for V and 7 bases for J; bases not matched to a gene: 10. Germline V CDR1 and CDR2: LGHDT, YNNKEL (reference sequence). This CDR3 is CASSRGTGGLYGEKLFF. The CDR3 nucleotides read TGTGCCAGCAGCCGCGGGACAGGGGGCTTATATGGTGAAAAACTGTTTTTT.

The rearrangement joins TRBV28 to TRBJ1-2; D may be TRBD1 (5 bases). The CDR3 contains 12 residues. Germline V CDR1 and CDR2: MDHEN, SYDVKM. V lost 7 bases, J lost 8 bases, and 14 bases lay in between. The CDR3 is CASIGGRGGYTF. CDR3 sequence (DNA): TGTGCCAGCATTGGGGGGAGAGGAGGCTACACCTTC.